Included here is one TCR beta chain sequence, with context. The antigen remains unidentified. The CDR3 sequence is 12 residues long. Germline V gene data show CDR1 as MNHEY and CDR2 as SMNVEV (reference sequence). V lost 8 bases and J 6 bases, leaving 14 bases between the germline ends. The data were taken from a study of response to subunit inactivated influenza vaccine. Each CDR3 protein is one row after TCRdb ran MiXCR on the RT-PCR reads. The sample holds about half a million distinct CDR3 sequences; 9.5% to 12% are singletons and the top ten take about 12%. General study points: Seasonal influenza vaccination, on each occasion, was suggested by the authors to recruit few new T cells.

The TCR comes from a man aged 50-59 years who received an inactivated influenza vaccine. The sequences come from PBMCs from blood, collected roughly 47 days after vaccination. The J gene is TRBJ2-7, the V gene TRBV27; D possibly matches TRBD1 or TRBD2 (6 bases each). The CDR3 DNA reads as TGTGCCAGCGCATCGGGGGCGGGCGAGCAGTACTTC. Translated: CASASGAGEQYF.